This TCR beta chain was recorded in a study of blood T cell repertoires in COVID-19 (dated by TCRdb to the early 2020s). As for the study more broadly: Samples from collaborators originated in the United States, Italy and Spain and spanned both the acute and convalescent phases of COVID-19. The dataset comprised deeply sampled blood TCRbeta repertoires from subjects exposed to, actively infected with, or recovered from COVID-19. Where available, HLA class I and class II types were obtained from metadata supplied by the sample provider rather than from assay-based typing. The samples were drawn from two sources: the first 160 participants of the ongoing ImmuneRACE study, and 1,200 or so subjects contributed by 6 global collaborators. The material from the prospective study consisted of cDNA or gDNA derived from T cells, B-cell-depleted T cells, or PBMCs. The repertoires were released in a freely available public database intended as a resource for research on the immune response to SARS-CoV-2. Sample metadata almost always included a de-identified subject ID, COVID-19 status, age in years and sex. Study-level results and caveats: Clinical and demographic metadata were provided uncurated, with the amount varying by source and participant.

In the prospective study, participants were about 18 to 90 years old, resided in about two dozen geographic areas of the United States, and were enrolled through a virtual design. In the prospective study, cohorts were assigned on the basis of participant-reported clinical history obtained from a screening survey and a study questionnaire. For ImmuneRACE Cohort 3, a participant was defined as recovered based on two consecutive negative NP/OP PCR tests, clearance by a healthcare professional, or resolution of symptoms. In the prospective study, mobile phlebotomists collected whole blood, serum and a nasopharyngeal or oropharyngeal swab from each participant. Participants in the prospective study had the option to provide additional blood draws and questionnaires over a roughly two-month period. Prospective study blood samples were shipped either frozen or at room temperature before DNA extraction.

V is reduced by 2 bases and J by 1 base, leaving a spacing of 10 bases between them. Via the germline V gene, CDR1 is SGHRS and CDR2 YFSETQ. The CDR3 runs 15 residues from the cysteine to the phenylalanine. Only the CDR3 part of the read is kept: 45 bases, read in frame from the first base. TCRbeta CDR3 regions were amplified from genomic DNA by means of the immunoSEQ Assay, a bias-controlled multiplex PCR. The study's processing was this. The number of nucleated cells in each sample was estimated from the amplification of reference gene primers within the assay. Sequence reads were collapsed and filtered to measure the absolute abundance of every unique TCRbeta CDR3 rearrangement. Productive Simpson clonality was computed per sample as the square root of Simpson's diversity index over productive rearrangements. The clones in this table, taken by TCRdb from immuneACCESS, are in-frame only. Not every clone is retained; where verified, under half of the shortfall comes from an unresolved V gene, and the cause of the rest is unknown. The V and J calls and clone size were taken over from that table, and D and trimming were inferred from the DNA. The sample records about 480,000 clones, approximately 87% of which are singletons. Jointly, the top ten make up 1.5% to 2% of the sample.

This clone came up a few times. No antigen is known for it. Base qualities are not provided; no much larger clone lies one nucleotide away. Other DNA sequences in this specimen translate into the identical CDR3. Sequenced sample: PBMCs or T cells enriched from blood (not recorded which). This receptor was obtained from a woman between 40 and 50 years old who had recovered from COVID-19. The chain is encoded by TRBV5-1 joined to TRBJ2-1; TRBD2 might be the D gene, on 5 matching bases. The nucleotide sequence is given as TGCGCCAGCAGCTTAGGCGGGTCTTCCTACAATGAGCAGTTCTTC. Its protein reads: CASSLGGSSYNEQFF.